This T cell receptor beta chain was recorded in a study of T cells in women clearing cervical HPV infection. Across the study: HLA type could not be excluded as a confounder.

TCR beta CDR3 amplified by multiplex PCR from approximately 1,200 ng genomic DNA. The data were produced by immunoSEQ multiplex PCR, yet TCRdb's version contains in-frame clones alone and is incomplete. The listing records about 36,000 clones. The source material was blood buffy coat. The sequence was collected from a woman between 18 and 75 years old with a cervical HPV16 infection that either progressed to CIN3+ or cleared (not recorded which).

Incomplete CDR3 DNA: TGTGCCAGCTCACTTACCCGGGACAGCCGAGCCCACGAC. Translated: CASSLTRDSRAHD. The whole CDR3 region reads CASSLTRDSRAHDYTF. The chain couples TRBV18 to TRBJ1-2; TRBD1 agrees at 7 bases. The CDR3 end is not reached by the read, which stops 3 residues before it; the germline J gene fills it in. The CDR3 contains 16 residues. CDR1 and CDR2 (germline): KGHSH, LQKENI.